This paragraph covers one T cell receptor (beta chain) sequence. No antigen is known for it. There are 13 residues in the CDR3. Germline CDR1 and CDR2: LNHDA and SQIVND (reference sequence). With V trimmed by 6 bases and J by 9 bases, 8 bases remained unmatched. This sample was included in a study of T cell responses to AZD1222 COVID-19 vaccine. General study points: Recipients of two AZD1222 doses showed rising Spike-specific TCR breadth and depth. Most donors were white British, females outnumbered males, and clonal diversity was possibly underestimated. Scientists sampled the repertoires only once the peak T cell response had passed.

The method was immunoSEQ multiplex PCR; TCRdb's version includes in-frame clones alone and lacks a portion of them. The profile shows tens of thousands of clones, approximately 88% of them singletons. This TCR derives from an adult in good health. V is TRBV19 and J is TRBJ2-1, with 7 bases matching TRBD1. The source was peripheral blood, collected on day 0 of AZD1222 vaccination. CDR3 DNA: TGTGCCAGTAGGACTATCGAGGGGGCTGAGCAGTTCTTC. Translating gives CASRTIEGAEQFF.